These 29 T cell receptor beta chains came from one sample sequenced in a study of molecular identifiers for immune sequencing clone quantification (dated by TCRdb to 2017 to 2018). The method was PCR. Sequenced using an Illumina HiSeq 4000. In TCRdb, the public reads were trimmed at Q25 with fastp and aligned with MiXCR, with productive beta chains retained. Rows are unified per CDR3 protein, each entry keeping the most common DNA and genes. The sample has over 85,000 distinct CDR3 sequences on record, about 21% of them singletons. 0.85% to 1.2% of the sample rests with the top ten. The source material was naive CD8+ T cells from blood, with Jurkat cell RNA spiked in. Read against the paper, the sample's cell subset or site label means: FACS-sorted CD8+CD4-CCR7+CD45RA+ naive T cells. The origin of the receptors is a human donor in good health. Some libraries in this study had Jurkat cell RNA spiked in.

Comments on this clonotype: Given a much more abundant clone one base away, this may be a read error. The rearrangement links TRBV2 to TRBJ2-3; D unclear. V gave up 8 bases and J gave up 5 bases, with 14 bases separating them. CDR3 length equals 13 residues. CDR1 and CDR2 (germline): SNHLY, FYNNEI. The CDR3 DNA is TGTGCCAGCTTGGCTCCTAGTGAAGATACGCAGTATTTT. The encoded protein is CASLAPSEDTQYF.

Note on this clonotype: A much larger clonotype is one base distant, so this may be a read error. The rearrangement links TRBV12-3 or TRBV12-4 to TRBJ2-6, with unresolved D. V was cut by 6 bases and J by 0 bases, with 15 bases left in between. The CDR3 has 17 residues. The CDR3 protein is CASSPTTISSGANVLTF. DNA of the CDR3: TGTGCCAGCAGCCCTACGACCATATCCTCTGGGGCCAACGTCCTGACTTTC.

The V call is TRBV20-1, the J call TRBJ2-7, with D hard to call. V was clipped by 1 base and J by 4 bases, with 5 bases between them. The CDR3 loop spans 11 amino acids. Germline V gene data show CDR1 as DFQATT and CDR2 as SNEGSKA (reference sequence). CDR3 protein: CSARVGYEQYF. CDR3 bases: TGCAGTGCTAGAGTCGGGTACGAGCAGTACTTC.

This clonotype came up many times. V is TRBV9 and J is TRBJ1-1; D unclear. The CDR3 sequence is 15 residues long. The V gene lost 0 bases and the J gene lost 1 base, with 10 bases spanning the gap. Germline CDR1 and CDR2: SGDLS and YYNGEE. This CDR3 is CASSVAPGKNTEAFF. The DNA of the CDR3 is TGTGCCAGCAGCGTAGCGCCAGGAAAGAACACTGAAGCTTTCTTT.

This clonotype was counted a few times. A much bigger clone sits one base away, suggesting this may be a read error. The conserved phenylalanine or tryptophan normally closing the CDR3 is absent here, so this likely arose from a read error. The chain combines TRBV7-9 with TRBJ1-1; 7 bases align to TRBD1. The length of the CDR3 is 14 residues. CDR1 is SEHNR and CDR2 is FQNEAQ in the germline V gene (reference sequence). After removal of 4 bases from V and 2 bases from J, the junction contained 4 bases not matched to a gene. The CDR3 loop is CASSSRDSNTEAFS. The CDR3 region has the DNA TGTGCCAGCAGCTCCCGGGACAGCAACACTGAAGCTTTCTCT.

This clonotype was counted a few times. The V and J genes are TRBV20-1 and TRBJ2-1; 7 positions match TRBD2. Germline V gene data show CDR1 as DFQATT and CDR2 as SNEGSKA (reference sequence). This CDR3 is 13 amino acids long. Trimming took 6 bases from V and 15 from J; bases not matched to a gene: 17. Here the CDR3 reads CSAAVGRAGPWFF. The DNA of the CDR3 is TGCAGTGCCGCCGTGGGTAGAGCGGGACCTTGGTTCTTC.

This clonotype was counted many times. The CDR3 loop is CASSLGRDYEQYF. As DNA, the CDR3 is TGTGCCAGCAGCTTAGGCCGAGACTACGAGCAGTACTTC. The chain is built from TRBV7-9 and TRBJ2-7, with no clear D. The CDR3 extends over 13 amino acids. CDR1 and CDR2 (germline): SEHNR, FQNEAQ (reference sequence). Between the trimmed V and J ends, which lost 1 base and 3 bases, there was a span of 7 bases. Filled out from reference TRBV7-9 and TRBJ2-7, the complete variable domain reads DTGVSQNPRHKITKRGQNVTFRCDPISEHNRLYWYRQTLGQGPEFLTYFQNEAQLEKSRLLSDRFSAERPKGSFSTLEIQRTEQGDSAMYLCASSLGRDYEQYFGPGTRLTVT.

This clonotype rates as medium-sized. The chain employs TRBV6-2 or TRBV6-3 and TRBJ2-7; D call uncertain. The V end was cut by 4 bases, the J end by 2 bases, with 9 bases between. Germline lookup yields CDR1 MNHEY and CDR2 SVGEGT. This CDR3 contains 13 residues. The CDR3 region is CASSLAATYEQYF. CDR3 in DNA: TGTGCCAGCAGTTTGGCAGCCACCTACGAGCAGTACTTC.

This clonotype was counted many times. The chain uses TRBV6-5 and TRBJ1-5; no clear D. Trimming cost V 6 bases and J 0 bases, with 12 bases left between them. The germline V gene has CDR1 MNHEY and CDR2 SVGAGI. The CDR3 has 15 residues. The CDR3 nucleotides are TGTGCCAGCAGACTCATCGACGATAGCAATCAGCCCCAGCATTTT. It translates to CASRLIDDSNQPQHF.

This clonotype was counted a few times. V and J are TRBV28 and TRBJ2-5, with 7 bases aligning to TRBD2. V gave up 5 bases and J gave up 4 bases; unmatched junction bases: 10. The CDR3 sequence is 15 residues long. The germline CDR1 and CDR2 sequences are MDHEN and SYDVKM. This CDR3 is CASSPTGTNGETQYF. The CDR3, as DNA: TGTGCCAGCAGTCCAACCGGGACTAATGGAGAGACCCAGTACTTC.

Worth noting for this clonotype: Being one base from a much bigger clone, this may be a read error. This rearrangement joins TRBV7-9 to TRBJ1-1, with D unclear. Trimming stripped 5 bases from V and 11 bases from J, with 18 bases between. CDR3 length: 13 residues. The germline V gene encodes CDR1 SEHNR and CDR2 FQNEAQ (reference sequence). The CDR3 sequence: CASSPQAEGDAFF. As DNA, the CDR3 is TGTGCCAGCAGCCCTCAGGCAGAGGGCGACGCTTTCTTT.

This clonotype was found many times. The CDR3 sequence is CASSQGQGDQPQHF. The CDR3 DNA is TGTGCCAGCAGCCAAGGACAGGGTGATCAGCCCCAGCATTTT. The chain recombines TRBV3-1 with TRBJ1-5; 7 nucleotides align to TRBD1. The CDR3 consists of 14 residues. V was pared by 1 base and J by 5 bases, with 2 bases of the junction left unmatched. Germline lookup yields CDR1 LGHDT and CDR2 YNNKEL (reference sequence).

Remarks on this clonotype: It may be a read error: a sequence one base away is much more abundant. This chain links TRBV28 with TRBJ1-4; TRBD1 aligns across 8 bases. The CDR3 totals 16 residues. Germline V gene data show CDR1 as MDHEN and CDR2 as SYDVKM. The CDR3 sequence: CASSSPSGGTNEKPFF. In DNA form, the CDR3 reads TGTGCCAGCAGTTCTCCTTCAGGGGGCACTAATGAAAAACCGTTTTTT.

This clonotype has just a few counts. This sequence joins TRBV7-9 and TRBJ1-2, with no clear D. V was clipped by 5 bases and J by 4 bases, with 20 bases between them. This CDR3 region has 16 residues. Looked up from germline, CDR1 is SEHNR and CDR2 is FQNEAQ (reference sequence). CDR3 region: CASSPLTEVGSYGYTF. The CDR3 region has the DNA TGTGCCAGCAGCCCCCTGACCGAAGTGGGATCCTATGGCTACACCTTC.

This clonotype was seen many times. The rearrangement uses TRBV27 and TRBJ1-6; weak D call: TRBD1 (5 bases). The germline V gene encodes CDR1 MNHEY and CDR2 SMNVEV (reference sequence). The ends were cut back, 2 bases at V and 2 bases at J, with 7 bases in the middle. This CDR3 spans 15 amino acids. The CDR3 DNA reads TGTGCCAGCAGTTTACAGGGACCCTATAATTCACCCCTCCACTTT. It specifies CASSLQGPYNSPLHF.

The chain has TRBV9 and TRBJ2-7; D is tentatively TRBD1 or TRBD2 (5 bases each). The germline CDR1 and CDR2 sequences are SGDLS and YYNGEE. The CDR3 is 17 amino acids. The V gene lost 3 bases and the J gene lost 5 bases, with 24 bases spanning the gap. The CDR3 region has the DNA TGTGCCAGCAGCGCACAAAATCCTGGGACCCCGTACCACGAGCAGTACTTC. Translated: CASSAQNPGTPYHEQYF.

This clonotype has just a few counts. V and J are TRBV19 and TRBJ1-1; tentative D call: TRBD1 (5 bases). Germline-derived CDR1 and CDR2 are LNHDA and SQIVND (reference sequence). Trimming removed 0 bases from V and 4 bases from J, with 9 bases in between. The CDR3 runs 14 residues. The CDR3: CASSIEGVATEAFF. DNA of the CDR3: TGTGCCAGTAGTATAGAGGGGGTTGCCACTGAAGCTTTCTTT.

This clonotype was picked up many times. The chain couples TRBV11-2 to TRBJ2-3, with 8 bases identical to TRBD2. V lost 1 base and J lost 3; bases outside the gene matches: 9. From germline, CDR1 is SGHAT and CDR2 FQNNGV. The CDR3 sequence is 17 residues long. As DNA, the CDR3 is TGTGCCAGCAGCTTAGGTCCGGCCGGGGGGGCAACAGATACGCAGTATTTT. This translates into CASSLGPAGGATDTQYF.

The rearrangement uses TRBV24-1 and TRBJ2-2; 7 bases match TRBD1. Germline CDR1 and CDR2: KGHDR and SFDVKD. CDR3 length: 15 residues. V dropped 2 bases and J dropped 7; count of bases not matched to a gene: 6. CDR3 nucleotides: TGTGCCACCAGTGATTCCACAGGGGTGGTCGGGGAGCTGTTTTTT. It encodes CATSDSTGVVGELFF.

A remark on this clonotype: This may arise from a read error, as a much more abundant clone is one base away. The chain uses TRBV11-2 and TRBJ2-3; a weak D match, TRBD1 (5 bases). Germline V gives CDR1 SGHAT, CDR2 FQNNGV. This CDR3 is 13 amino acids long. The CDR3 protein is CASRLARADTQYF. The CDR3 region has the DNA TGTGCCAGCAGATTAGCCAGGGCAGATACGCAGTATTTT. Filled out from reference TRBV11-2 and TRBJ2-3, the complete variable domain reads EAGVAQSPRYKIIEKRQSVAFWCNPISGHATLYWYQQILGQGPKLLIQFQNNGVVDDSQLPKDRFSAERLKGVDSTLKIQPAKLEDSAVYLCASRLARADTQYFGPGTRLTVL.

This clonotype appeared many times. V usage is TRBV9 and J usage is TRBJ2-3; the match to TRBD2 covers 9 bases. The junction had 8 bases not matched to a gene; V was cut back by 2 bases and J by 4 bases. The CDR3 has 16 residues. The V gene's germline CDR1 is SGDLS and CDR2 YYNGEE. CDR3 residues: CASSVLSGSMADTQYF. In DNA, the CDR3 is TGTGCCAGCAGCGTTCTTAGCGGGAGTATGGCAGATACGCAGTATTTT. Full variable domain (outside the CDR3, taken from reference TRBV9 and TRBJ2-3): DSGVTQTPKHLITATGQRVTLRCSPRSGDLSVYWYQQSLDQGLQFLIQYYNGEERAKGNILERFSAQQFPDLHSELNLSSLELGDSALYFCASSVLSGSMADTQYFGPGTRLTVL.

The chain uses TRBV12-3 or TRBV12-4 and TRBJ2-7; TRBD2 matches at 11 bases. The CDR3 spans 15 residues. V lost 7 bases, J lost 5 bases, and 10 bases stayed unmatched. This chain's CDR3 is CASTTGLAGSHEQYF. CDR3 DNA: TGTGCCAGCACTACCGGACTAGCGGGTTCCCACGAGCAGTACTTC.

This clonotype was counted many times. The V call is TRBV4-3, the J call TRBJ1-5; D not certain. The CDR3 runs to 15 residues. V shed 0 bases and J shed 2 bases, with 8 bases lying between them. The germline CDR1 and CDR2 sequences are LGHNA and YSLEER. As DNA, the CDR3 is TGCGCCAGCAGCCAAGAGTCCTACGGCAATCAGCCCCAGCATTTT. Translating it yields CASSQESYGNQPQHF.

This clonotype was recorded many times. The J gene is TRBJ1-1, the V gene TRBV6-2 or TRBV6-3; D is ambiguous. Germline-derived CDR1 and CDR2 are MNHEY and SVGEGT. Trimming cost V 0 bases and J 1 base, with 12 bases left between them. The CDR3 spans 16 residues. CDR3 DNA: TGTGCCAGCAGTTACTCGACGCCAGGCACGAACACTGAAGCTTTCTTT. Amino acids: CASSYSTPGTNTEAFF.

This clonotype occurred a few times. The chain links TRBV19 to TRBJ2-1, with D possibly matching TRBD2 (5 bases). Germline V gives CDR1 LNHDA, CDR2 SQIVND (reference sequence). Trimming took 5 bases from V and 10 from J, leaving 15 bases between them. The CDR3 runs 13 residues. This chain's CDR3 is CASSLTSSGEQFF. The CDR3, as DNA: TGTGCCAGTAGTCTAACTAGTTCTGGAGAGCAGTTCTTC.

V gene TRBV12-3 or TRBV12-4 combines with J gene TRBJ1-4; 7 nucleotides match TRBD1. There are 13 residues in the CDR3. Trimming took 7 bases from V and 7 from J; bases not matched to a gene: 6. CDR3 amino acids: CASKKPGGEKLFF. The CDR3 DNA sequence: TGTGCCAGCAAGAAGCCAGGGGGTGAAAAACTGTTTTTT.

Remarks on this clonotype: One end of the junction does not line up with germline, which may come from a read error. The chain has TRBV28 and TRBJ1-4, with TRBD1 identical over 7 bases. Germline assignment: CDR1 MDHEN and CDR2 SYDVKM. The CDR3 contains 13 residues. The CDR3 DNA reads as TGTGCCAGCAGTTCAACAGGGGAGGAAAGACTGTTTTTT. It encodes CASSSTGEERLFF.

This clonotype was recorded at least ten times. The chain carries TRBV19 and TRBJ1-1; D not resolved. The V gene lost 6 bases and the J gene lost 4 bases, with 15 bases spanning the gap. The CDR3 extends over 14 amino acids. In germline, CDR1 is LNHDA, CDR2 SQIVND (reference sequence). The CDR3 here is CASRQASVATEAFF. DNA of the CDR3: TGTGCCAGTAGGCAGGCAAGCGTGGCCACTGAAGCTTTCTTT. The entire variable domain, with the rest obtained from reference TRBV19 and TRBJ1-1, is as follows: DGGITQSPKYLFRKEGQNVTLSCEQNLNHDAMYWYRQDPGQGLRLIYYSQIVNDFQKGDIAEGYSVSREKKESFPLTVTSAQKNPTAFYLCASRQASVATEAFFGQGTRLTVV.

This clonotype showed up just a few times. The chain carries TRBV2 and TRBJ2-3; tentative D call: TRBD1 (6 bases). Trimming removed 4 bases at V and 3 bases at J, with 11 bases between. CDR3 size: 14 residues. Germline V gene lookup returns CDR1 SNHLY and CDR2 FYNNEI. DNA of the CDR3: TGTGCCAGCAGTGCGGGACATTTAACAGATACGCAGTATTTT. It specifies CASSAGHLTDTQYF.